This T cell receptor beta chain derives from a study of T-cell reconstitution after alpha-beta-depleted transplantation in children. A note on this clonotype: As yet, its antigen is unknown.

Unique molecular identifiers tagged the TCRbeta library. MiXCR, run by TCRdb on the PCR reads, gives a single entry per CDR3 protein. Of around 440,000 distinct CDR3 sequences in the sample, roughly 16% were seen once. Study-wide points: The study reportedly traced alpha-beta T cells about two months after transplant to several hundred expanded graft clones. T-cell counts and diversity were attributed mostly to newly produced T cells one year after transplant. Some patients showed high day-60 TCRbeta diversity, which derived from surviving recipient T cells and thymic progenitors.

The CDR3 loop spans 14 amino acids. V shed 4 bases and J 6 bases; nucleotides not matched to a gene: 9. Germline loops: CDR1 MNHEY, CDR2 SVGAGI. V and J are TRBV6-5 and TRBJ2-7; 7 nucleotides align to TRBD2. The specimen was PBMCs, mostly from graft donor cells, collected 360 days after TCRalphabeta/CD19-depleted stem cell transplant. This TCR was recovered from a boy under three years old who had a stem cell transplant for Wiskott-Aldrich syndrome, so the T cells may come from the graft donor. CDR3 in amino acids: CASSSGLGVGEQYF. CDR3 in DNA: TGTGCCAGCAGTTCCGGACTAGGTGTGGGCGAGCAGTACTTC.